This T cell receptor (beta chain) was captured by sequencing in a study of shared clonotypes between healthy human individuals (dated by TCRdb to 2019 to 2021). At the level of the whole study: A couple of women and three men aged 18 to 49 years were included in the cohort. For each donor, CD4 naive and CD4 memory were each run on three plates, CD8 naive on two plates, and CD8 memory on one plate. To estimate repertoire size and how much clonotypes are shared between individuals, the study performed deep sequencing of blood TCR repertoires from a few healthy adults. To increase sequencing depth and limit assay-specific biases, TCR repertoire library preparation and sequencing were carried out by different laboratories using diverse techniques. Leukapheresis yielded between about 0.94 and 9 billion PBMCs per donor.

A note on this clone: Its antigen is not yet known. The record has no base qualities; no much larger clone is one base away.

Using the deep immunoSEQ assay, TCR CDR3 regions were amplified from genomic DNA by multiplex PCR. Extracted genomic DNA from each cell subset was spread evenly across all wells of several immunoSEQ 96-well plates, with each plate serving as a replicate. For sorted subsets, about 220 ng of genomic DNA, equivalent to some 30,000 T cell genomes, went into each replicate PCR. The purified libraries were quantified using a Qubit 3.0 fluorometer, sized with a Bioanalyzer 2100, and then quantified again using the KAPA Library Quantification kit. Every immunoSEQ 96-well plate was sequenced on a separate single-read 150-cycle Illumina NextSeq 550 flow cell. As for the authors' bioinformatics: The immunoSEQ output contained only junctional sequences without quality scores, so filtering could not match that applied to full-length reads. Sequences were annotated with PyIR, a Python wrapper for IgBLAST v1.9, and V/J genes and CDR3 were assigned using IMGT germline references. Reads were filtered out if the reads had weak V/J assignments (E-value above 1e-6), no CDR3, stop codons, out-of-frame junctions, or ambiguous translated residues. V3J clonotypes were defined by identical inferred V gene, J gene, and CDR3 amino acid sequence. Percentage overlap between repertoires was calculated by dividing the number of shared unique clonotypes by the size of the smaller repertoire. Richness of each repertoire was evaluated using RTK rarefaction, the Chao1 estimator, and Recon v2.1 estimates of unobserved clonotypes. Generation probabilities were computed with OLGA for all TCRbeta clonotypes obtained by the gDNA method from four donors. TCRdb took this table from immuneACCESS and kept in-frame rearrangements with V and J called. Such tables lack part of the clones; where checked against another copy, unresolved V genes explain under half of the gap, and the rest is unexplained. That table gives V, J and clone size, and the DNA gave D and trimming. For this sample there are a few million clones; under 95% appear just once. The ten largest clonotypes hold 0.37% of the sample.

Beyond this particular receptor, the publication reports: Larger estimated clonotype richness was generally found for naive subsets than for memory subsets. Compared with non-shared clonotypes, clonotypes shared by all four sorted-subset donors had higher generation probabilities. Based on pairwise subsampling, the degree of clonotype sharing among donors was expected to be affected by sequencing depth. Rarefaction of sorted-subset datasets indicated incomplete sequencing despite the large sequencing depth. Sampling was limited to blood, and TCR repertoires in tissue likely differ from TCR repertoires in blood. Sharing across a few donors was observed for roughly 5% of naive CD4, over 3% of naive CD8, 2% to 2.5% of memory CD4, and roughly 0.4% of memory CD8 clonotypes. Because the study included only a small number of donors, the genetic and exposure-history diversity represented was limited.

The donors were healthy, HIV-negative adults with no recently reported acute infections or vaccinations. Only Caucasian adults living in Nashville, Tennessee, USA were represented among the donors. CD4+ T cells were enriched through magnetic negative selection, after which naive cells were positively selected on CD45RA and the remaining negative fraction served as the memory subset. Blood was collected by leukapheresis, and PBMCs were isolated by Ficoll-Histopaque density gradient centrifugation and then cryopreserved in liquid nitrogen vapor phase. Purity and quantity of every magnetically sorted T cell population were checked by analytical flow cytometry. Each sorted fraction had its genomic DNA isolated and then quantified by UV absorbance on a Nanodrop 2000c. Sequences were obtained from naive CD4+ T cells from PBMCs. The sample's cell subset or site, from its label and the paper: CD45RA+ positively selected. The receptor was derived from a man between 18 and 29 years old in good health. Some clones in this sample may be carry-over from other donors' samples.

The CDR3 in this case is CASSLWAPGLATNTGELFF. The sequenced DNA: TGTGCCAGCAGTTTATGGGCCCCGGGACTAGCGACGAACACCGGGGAGCTGTTTTTT. The rearrangement combines TRBV27 with TRBJ2-2, with TRBD2 identical over 10 junction bases. The germline V gene (reference sequence) supplies CDR1 MNHEY and CDR2 SMNVEV. Ends trimmed: V by 1 base, J by 0 bases; bases unmatched to a gene: 8. The CDR3 has 19 amino acids, counting the end cysteine and phenylalanine. CDR3 DNA is the only sequence kept; it has 57 bases, read in frame from the first base.